A selection of T cell receptor beta chains follows, all from one sample in a study of PD-1 blockade in classical Hodgkin lymphoma. Libraries were prepared by immunoSEQ multiplex PCR; TCRdb keeps only in-frame clonotypes and omits some of them. In the table there are just under 45,000 clones, 55% to 80% of which are singletons. This specimen was peripheral blood mononuclear cells (PBMCs), taken before the fourth cycle of nivolumab. These receptors all stem from a human donor with classical Hodgkin lymphoma. The CDR3 runs from the conserved cysteine through the conserved F or W. The order of the fields is D gene, J gene, clone size, V gene, CDR3 DNA, CDR3 protein. The D gene is left open where the match is weak. A clone size is listed for some rows: how often the clone was seen (once, few, many), or a class if it is expanded.

.,TRBJ1-6,.,TRBV6-5,TGTGCCAGCAGTTACTCTAATTCACCCCTCCACTTT,CASSYSNSPLHF
.,TRBJ2-5,medium-sized,TRBV5-4,TGTGCCAGCAGCTTAGACACCCAAGAGACCCAGTACTTC,CASSLDTQETQYF
.,TRBJ1-2,.,TRBV10-3,TGTGCCATCAGTGACACTAACTATGGCTACACCTTC,CAISDTNYGYTF
.,TRBJ1-2,.,TRBV4-1,TGCGCCAGCAGCCAAGACCAACGTAACTATGACTACACCTTC,CASSQDQRNYDYTF
TRBD2,TRBJ2-3,.,TRBV7-8,TGTGCCAGCAGCGCAGCGGGGCACGTAGATACGCAGTATTTT,CASSAAGHVDTQYF
.,TRBJ1-4,.,TRBV4-2,TGTGCCAGCAGCCTAATACAAGCAACTAATGAAAAACTGTTTTTT,CASSLIQATNEKLFF
.,TRBJ2-2,.,TRBV6-5,TGTGCCAGCATACGGATCGACACCGGGGAGCTGTTTTTT,CASIRIDTGELFF
.,TRBJ2-7,few,TRBV27,TGTGCCAGCAGGAGACAGGAATTGGGGAGCTACGAGCAGTACTTC,CASRRQELGSYEQYF
TRBD1,TRBJ2-3,.,TRBV4-1,TGCGCCAGCAGCCAGACAGGGGGTCGGATTACAGATACGCAGTATTTT,CASSQTGGRITDTQYF
TRBD1,TRBJ1-2,.,TRBV29-1,TGCAGCGCCTGGACAGGGGCTGGCTATGGCTACACCTTC,CSAWTGAGYGYTF
.,TRBJ2-6,once,TRBV21-1,TGTGCCAGCACCCCCCCTCCGGGACCGAACTCTGGGGCCAACGTCCTGACTTTC,CASTPPPGPNSGANVLTF
TRBD1,TRBJ2-7,.,TRBV7-9,TGTGCCAGCAGCTTATCCCCCGTGACAGGGGTCTACGAGCAGTACTTC,CASSLSPVTGVYEQYF
.,TRBJ1-1,.,TRBV6-6,TGTGCCACCAAAGGGGGCACTGAAGCTTTCTTT,CATKGGTEAFF
.,TRBJ2-2,few,TRBV4-1,TGCGCCAGCAGTTTGCAATCCTCGAACACCGGGGAGCTGTTTTTT,CASSLQSSNTGELFF
.,TRBJ1-4,few,TRBV30,TGTGCCTGGACCAACGGGGGGTATAATGAAAAACTGTTTTTT,CAWTNGGYNEKLFF
.,TRBJ2-5,.,TRBV6-5,TGTGCCACCAAGGGGTTTGGAGAGACCCAGTACTTC,CATKGFGETQYF
.,TRBJ2-3,.,TRBV28,TGTGCCAGCAGTGCAGAGTTAGGTACGCAGTATTTT,CASSAELGTQYF
.,TRBJ2-3,few,TRBV29-1,TGCAGCGTTGACAGGGGTGCTATGGATACGCAGTATTTT,CSVDRGAMDTQYF
.,TRBJ1-2,.,TRBV27,TGTGCCAGCAGTTTTGGAGGCCGGGGCTACACCTTC,CASSFGGRGYTF
TRBD1,TRBJ1-5,.,TRBV11-2,TGTGCCAGCAGCTTCAGGGGGAGCAATCAGCCCCAGCATTTT,CASSFRGSNQPQHF
.,TRBJ1-2,.,TRBV7-2,TGTGCCAGCAGCTTGGCTGGGAGAGGTGGCTACACCTTC,CASSLAGRGGYTF